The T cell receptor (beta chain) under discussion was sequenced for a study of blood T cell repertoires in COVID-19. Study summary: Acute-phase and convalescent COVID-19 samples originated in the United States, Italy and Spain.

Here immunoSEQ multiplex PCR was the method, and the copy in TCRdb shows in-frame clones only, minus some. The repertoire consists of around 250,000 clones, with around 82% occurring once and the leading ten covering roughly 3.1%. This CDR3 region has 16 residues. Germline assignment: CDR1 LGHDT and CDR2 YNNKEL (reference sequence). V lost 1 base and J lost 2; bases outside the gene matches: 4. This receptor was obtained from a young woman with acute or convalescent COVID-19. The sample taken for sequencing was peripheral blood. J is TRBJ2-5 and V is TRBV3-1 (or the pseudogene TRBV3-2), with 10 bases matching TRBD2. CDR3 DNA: TGTGCCAGCAGCCAAGCTAGCGGGGGAACGCAAGAGACCCAGTACTTC. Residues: CASSQASGGTQETQYF.